This entry concerns a single T cell receptor beta chain. The data are from a study of T cell clusters in autoimmune cytopenias. The germline CDR1 and CDR2 sequences are MDHEN and SYDVKM. This CDR3 has 15 residues. TRB was amplified by touch-down multiplex PCR, primer pools A and B combined. TCRdb reprocessed the multiplex PCR reads and stores each CDR3 protein as one record, lacking DNA. Across 3,000 to 4,000 distinct CDR3 sequences, the top ten clones capture around 37% of the sample. TRB amplification used roughly 250 ng of peripheral blood genomic DNA. The source of this sequence is a human donor with an autoimmune cytopenia, with autoimmune hepatitis or in good health (not recorded which). V usage is TRBV28 and J usage is TRBJ1-2; TCRdb returns TRBD1, unconfirmable since there is no DNA. The sample consisted of peripheral blood. CDR3 sequence: CASSSGTVNVRGYTF.